These 18 T cell receptor beta chains originate from one sample sequenced in a study of blood T cell repertoires in COVID-19. Profiling relied on immunoSEQ multiplex PCR, and the TCRdb table lists in-frame clones only, not all of them. The repertoire holds around 130,000 clones, with approximately 90% as singletons. The sample comprised peripheral blood. Receptors were obtained from a man aged 50 to 60 with active or convalescent COVID-19.

The chain recombines TRBV5-1 with TRBJ2-3, with D possibly TRBD2 on 6 matching bases. In germline, CDR1 is SGHRS, CDR2 YFSETQ. This CDR3 region has 15 residues. V was cut by 1 base and J by 5 bases, with 14 bases left in between. CDR3 nucleotide sequence: TGCGCCAGCAGCTTGCGAGTCGGGAGAGGAGATACGCAGTATTTT. Its translation is CASSLRVGRGDTQYF.

The chain combines TRBV9 with TRBJ2-3, with a possible D match to TRBD2 (6 bases). This CDR3 contains 17 residues. The germline CDR1 and CDR2 sequences are SGDLS and YYNGEE. Trimming stripped 2 bases from V and 2 bases from J, with 18 bases between. The CDR3 DNA reads as TGTGCCAGCAGCGTCCCCATTGCGGGGTCCAACACAGATACGCAGTATTTT. Encoded protein: CASSVPIAGSNTDTQYF.

The V and J genes are TRBV25-1 and TRBJ2-3; 7 bases fit TRBD2. Germline V gene data show CDR1 as MGHDK and CDR2 as SYGVNS. The CDR3 runs 16 residues. The junction had 8 bases not matched to a gene; V was cut back by 1 base and J by 4 bases. The CDR3 here is CASSELGGSPPDTQYF. The CDR3 nucleotides read TGTGCCAGCAGTGAATTGGGCGGGAGCCCGCCAGATACGCAGTATTTT.

This chain joins TRBV2 and TRBJ1-1, with D maybe TRBD1 (6 bases). The CDR3 contains 14 residues. Germline CDR1 reads SNHLY; CDR2 reads FYNNEI. The germline V and J ends were trimmed by 4 bases and 5 bases, with 14 bases remaining between them. Here the CDR3 reads CASSVLGARTEAFF. For the CDR3, the DNA is TGTGCCAGCAGTGTTTTGGGGGCTAGAACTGAAGCTTTCTTT. The full variable domain, its missing parts supplied by reference TRBV2 and TRBJ1-1, is EPEVTQTPSHQVTQMGQEVILRCVPISNHLYFYWYRQILGQKVEFLVSFYNNEISEKSEIFDDQFSVERPDGSNFTLKIRSTKLEDSAMYFCASSVLGARTEAFFGQGTRLTVV.

The V call is TRBV7-2, the J call TRBJ2-2; 8 nucleotides match TRBD2. Trimming cost V 2 bases and J 6 bases; bases outside gene matches: 8. The CDR3 consists of 16 residues. CDR1 and CDR2 from the germline V gene are SGHTA and FQGNSA. This chain's CDR3 is CASSLIGGAQPGELFF. DNA of the CDR3: TGTGCCAGCAGCTTAATCGGGGGGGCACAACCCGGGGAGCTGTTTTTT.

V gene TRBV6-6 combines with J gene TRBJ2-7; weak D call: TRBD2 (5 bases). The CDR3 has 15 amino acids. The germline CDR1 and CDR2 sequences are MNHNY and SVGAGI (reference sequence). Trimming took off 6 bases at V and 0 bases at J, with 15 bases between the two ends. CDR3 sequence: CASRTGFGNSYEQYF. The CDR3 nucleotides read TGTGCCAGCAGAACGGGGTTTGGGAACTCCTACGAGCAGTACTTC.

V usage is TRBV20-1 and J usage is TRBJ2-3; 12 bases fit TRBD2. Germline values: CDR1 DFQATT, CDR2 SNEGSKA (reference sequence). Losses at the gene ends were 3 bases for V and 3 bases for J; bases not matched to a gene: 10. The CDR3 covers 17 residues. The CDR3, as DNA: TGCAGTGCTAGTTCGCTAGCGGGAGGGGCTGAGACAGATACGCAGTATTTT. Protein: CSASSLAGGAETDTQYF.

The chain recombines TRBV5-1 with TRBJ2-3; 9 bases agree with TRBD2. Germline lookup yields CDR1 SGHRS and CDR2 YFSETQ. The CDR3 consists of 16 residues. V lost 4 bases to trimming and J lost 0 bases; unmatched junction nucleotides: 6. CDR3 region: CASSDGTSRSTDTQYF. DNA of the CDR3: TGCGCCAGCAGCGACGGGACTAGCCGCAGCACAGATACGCAGTATTTT.

V and J are TRBV24-1 and TRBJ1-2; 8 nucleotides agree with TRBD1. V dropped 6 bases and J dropped 4; count of bases not matched to a gene: 6. CDR1 and CDR2 (germline): KGHDR, SFDVKD. The CDR3 spans 14 residues. The CDR3 sequence is CATSTGGSGYGYTF. The CDR3 nucleotides read TGTGCCACCAGTACAGGGGGAAGTGGCTATGGCTACACCTTC.

The chain carries TRBV2 and TRBJ1-2, with 9 bases matching TRBD1. V lost 5 bases to trimming and J lost 3 bases; unmatched junction nucleotides: 4. This CDR3 comprises 14 residues. Germline CDR1 and CDR2: SNHLY and FYNNEI. The CDR3 sequence: CASSSDRGDYGYTF. DNA of the CDR3: TGTGCCAGCAGTTCGGACAGGGGCGACTATGGCTACACCTTC.

This clone turned up a few times. The CDR3 DNA reads as TGTGCCAGTAGCTCGGACAGGGAAGCAGGCGAGCAGTACTTC. Amino acid sequence: CASSSDREAGEQYF. The V and J genes are TRBV19 and TRBJ2-7, with 8 positions matching TRBD1. The germline gives CDR1 LNHDA, CDR2 SQIVND (reference sequence). This CDR3 region has 14 residues. V was clipped by 6 bases and J by 6 bases; unmatched bases: 10.

The chain has TRBV5-6 and TRBJ1-3; the match to TRBD1 covers 10 bases. This CDR3 spans 17 amino acids. Per the germline V gene, CDR1 is SGHDT and CDR2 is YYEEEE. V gave up 4 bases and J gave up 2 bases; unmatched junction bases: 9. The CDR3 sequence is CASSRRVGTGAGNTIYF. CDR3 nucleotide sequence: TGTGCCAGCAGCCGCAGGGTAGGGACAGGGGCTGGAAACACCATATATTTT.

This rearrangement joins TRBV10-2 to TRBJ1-1; 9 bases line up with TRBD1. The germline CDR1 and CDR2 sequences are WSHSY and SAAADI. The CDR3 is made up of 16 amino acids. V trimming: 6 bases; J trimming: 4 bases; junction bases outside the gene matches: 12. The CDR3 loop is CASSHGTGRSGTEAFF. The CDR3 nucleotides are TGCGCCAGCAGCCATGGGACAGGGAGGTCGGGCACTGAAGCTTTCTTT.

The chain couples TRBV5-1 to TRBJ2-1; 7 bases agree with TRBD2. The germline CDR1 and CDR2 sequences are SGHRS and YFSETQ. Trimming cost V 0 bases and J 2 bases; bases outside gene matches: 2. This CDR3 is built from 15 residues. Here the CDR3 reads CASSLEGGAYNEQFF. CDR3 bases: TGCGCCAGCAGCTTGGAGGGAGGGGCCTACAATGAGCAGTTCTTC. The full variable domain, rest sourced from reference TRBV5-1 and TRBJ2-1, is KAGVTQTPRYLIKTRGQQVTLSCSPISGHRSVSWYQQTPGQGLQFLFEYFSETQRNKGNFPGRFSGRQFSNSRSEMNVSTLELGDSALYLCASSLEGGAYNEQFFGPGTRLTVL.

V gene TRBV6-2 or TRBV6-3 combines with J gene TRBJ2-1; TRBD2 matches at 7 bases. CDR3 length: 16 residues. The trim removed 0 bases at V and 3 bases at J, leaving 5 bases unmatched. The germline V gene encodes CDR1 MNHEY and CDR2 SVGEGT. In DNA, the CDR3 is TGTGCCAGCAGTTACTCGGGGGGAGGGGACTACAATGAGCAGTTCTTC. Encoded protein: CASSYSGGGDYNEQFF.

V is TRBV24-1 and J is TRBJ1-1; the D gene is possibly TRBD1 (6 bases). CDR3 length: 18 residues. From germline, CDR1 is KGHDR and CDR2 SFDVKD. V was trimmed by 1 base and J by 3 bases, leaving 20 bases between them. The chain's CDR3 is CATSDLMRTRSGDTEAFF. CDR3 nucleotide sequence: TGTGCCACCAGTGATTTAATGAGAACGAGGTCAGGGGACACTGAAGCTTTCTTT.

The chain combines TRBV4-3 with TRBJ1-1, with 7 bases fitting TRBD1. The CDR3 sequence is 15 residues long. V lost 0 bases and J lost 2; bases outside the gene matches: 3. Germline CDR1 reads LGHNA; CDR2 reads YSLEER. For the CDR3, the DNA is TGCGCCAGCAGCCAAGATCAGGGGGTTAACACTGAAGCTTTCTTT. Its protein is CASSQDQGVNTEAFF.

In DNA form, the CDR3 reads TGTGCCAGCAGTGATGGGGACAGGGGTTGGAAGAATTCACCCCTCCACTTT. The encoded protein is CASSDGDRGWKNSPLHF. The chain carries TRBV2 and TRBJ1-6, with 10 bases identical to TRBD1. Germline V gives CDR1 SNHLY, CDR2 FYNNEI. This CDR3 spans 17 amino acids. V dropped 3 bases and J dropped 7; count of bases not matched to a gene: 9.